This paragraph covers one TCR beta chain sequence. This entry comes from a study of shared clonotypes between healthy human individuals. This CDR3 spans 13 amino acids. Trimming removed 4 bases from V and 2 bases from J, with 6 bases in between. Germline V gene lookup returns CDR1 MNHEY and CDR2 SMNVEV (reference sequence). Here immunoSEQ multiplex PCR was the method, and the copy in TCRdb shows in-frame clones only, minus some. The sample holds 2.3 million or so clones, approximately 93% seen once. Sequenced sample: naive CD4+ T cells from PBMCs. As for subset: CD45RA+ positively selected. The origin of this receptor is a man younger than 35 in good health. Some clones in this sample may be carry-over from other donors' samples. The chain has TRBV27 and TRBJ2-4; D unresolved. In DNA, the CDR3 is TGTGCCAGCAGTTCCCTAACCAAAAACATTCAGTACTTC. This encodes CASSSLTKNIQYF.